The present T cell receptor (beta chain) was sequenced within a study of blood T cells in healthy people across ages. Study-wide points: Naive T cell percentage by flow cytometry tracked strongly with beta diversity. Versus aged donors, long-lived donors had higher diversity and more naive CD4+ cells.

The second PCR ran roughly 7 to 12 cycles with a sample-barcoded 5' primer and J-beta primers. From the 5' RACE reads, TCRdb called clonotypes with MiXCR, one entry per CDR3 protein. The sample includes about 830,000 distinct CDR3 sequences, approximately 67% of them seen just once. The CDR3 has 12 amino acids. CDR1 and CDR2 from the germline V gene are MNHNS and SASEGT. This clonotype was counted a single time. Its antigen is not identified. The study isolated at least 6 million PBMCs from each sample. The sample was blood. This chain links TRBV6-1 with TRBJ2-5; D is perhaps TRBD1 or TRBD2 (5 bases each). With the DNA end fitting TRBJ2-7 better, the J assignment may be wrong. The TCR comes from a man under 40 in good health. The CDR3 nucleotides read TGTGCCACTACGGGACGGCCTTACGAGCAGTACTTC. This sequence encodes CATTGRPYEQYF.